Sequencing of this T cell receptor beta chain was carried out in a study of technical replicates of blood from four donors. The method was immunoSEQ multiplex PCR; TCRdb's version includes in-frame clones alone and lacks a portion of them. The data show about 59,000 clones, more than 95% seen once. The CDR3 covers 15 residues. Germline V CDR1 and CDR2: GTSNPN, SVGIG (reference sequence). V shed 0 bases and J shed 4 bases, with 12 bases lying between them. The chain is built from TRBV30 and TRBJ2-2; no firm D call. This sequence originates from a human donor in good health. Sequenced: T cells isolated from PBMCs. CDR3 loop: CAWSVVLGFTGELFF. The DNA for the CDR3 is TGTGCCTGGAGTGTAGTTCTCGGGTTCACCGGGGAGCTGTTTTTT.